These T cell receptor beta chains were read from a single sample in a study of OX40 agonist ivuxolimab in advanced cancers. Profiling relied on immunoSEQ multiplex PCR, and the TCRdb table lists in-frame clones only, not all of them. The table shows 48,000 or so clones, with roughly three quarters occurring only once. Sample: CD4+ or CD8+ T cells sorted from blood, taken in a trial of the OX40 agonist ivuxolimab. Receptors were obtained from an adult with an advanced solid tumor such as melanoma, head and neck, liver or kidney cancer. CDR3s include the opening cysteine and the closing phenylalanine or tryptophan. A D gene is named only where the DNA matches it firmly. The size of a clone is reported for some rows only, either as once, few or many, or as a class for expanded clones.

J: TRBJ2-1
size: .
V: TRBV7-9
D: TRBD1
DNA: TGTGCCAGCAGCTTCCGGACAGGGTACAATGAGCAGTTCTTC
CDR3: CASSFRTGYNEQFF

J: TRBJ2-4
size: .
V: TRBV7-2
D: .
DNA: TGTGCCAGCTCCAGGGAGTCCAACATTCAGTACTTC
CDR3: CASSRESNIQYF

J: TRBJ2-3
size: .
V: TRBV5-8
D: .
DNA: TGTGCCAGCAGCTTGAGTGGTGGAACCACAGATACGCAGTATTTT
CDR3: CASSLSGGTTDTQYF

J: TRBJ2-5
size: few
V: TRBV11-2
D: .
DNA: TGTGCCAGCAGCTTAGATGGGCAGGGATGGCGTGAGACCCAGTACTTC
CDR3: CASSLDGQGWRETQYF

J: TRBJ1-3
size: .
V: TRBV5-1
D: TRBD1
DNA: TGCGCCAGCAGCTTGGCCCGCCAAGGGGGCGGCGGGCCTGGAAACACCATATATTTT
CDR3: CASSLARQGGGGPGNTIYF

J: TRBJ2-1
size: .
V: TRBV9
D: .
DNA: TGTGCCAGCAGCGTAGGCCTCCTTTGGAATGAGCAGTTCTTC
CDR3: CASSVGLLWNEQFF

J: TRBJ2-5
size: .
V: TRBV4-3
D: .
DNA: TGCGCCAGCAGCCAAGGCCAGGCGCAGGATGAGCAGTACTTC
CDR3: CASSQGQAQDEQYF

J: TRBJ1-1
size: .
V: TRBV30
D: .
DNA: TGTGCCTGGAGTCCCGACGAACCTGAAGCTTTCTTT
CDR3: CAWSPDEPEAFF

J: TRBJ2-3
size: .
V: TRBV4-1
D: .
DNA: TGCGCCAGCAGCCAAGGGGTTGTAGCGACGCAGTATTTT
CDR3: CASSQGVVATQYF

J: TRBJ1-2
size: few
V: TRBV19
D: .
DNA: TGTGCCAGTAGAACAGTCGCTGGCTACACCTTC
CDR3: CASRTVAGYTF

J: TRBJ2-1
size: .
V: TRBV10-3
D: TRBD2
DNA: TGTGCCATCAGTGAGCCGGGAGGGCCTTCTAAAGGATCCTACAATGAGCAGTTCTTC
CDR3: CAISEPGGPSKGSYNEQFF

J: TRBJ2-1
size: .
V: TRBV6-6
D: TRBD2
DNA: TGTGCCAGCAGTAGACTAGCGGGCGGGTACAATGAGCAGTTCTTC
CDR3: CASSRLAGGYNEQFF

J: TRBJ1-5
size: .
V: TRBV2
D: .
DNA: TGTGCCAGCAGTGACAGGGCGATTAGCAATCAGCCCCAGCATTTT
CDR3: CASSDRAISNQPQHF

J: TRBJ2-7
size: .
V: TRBV10-3
D: .
DNA: TGTGCCATCAGTGAGTCTCCGGGAACCAACGAGCAGTACTTC
CDR3: CAISESPGTNEQYF

J: TRBJ1-4
size: .
V: TRBV5-1
D: .
DNA: TGCGCCAGCAGCTCCGGGGGCGCAGGTCTAGGTGAAAAACTGTTTTTT
CDR3: CASSSGGAGLGEKLFF

J: TRBJ2-5
size: once
V: TRBV5-1
D: .
DNA: TGCGCCAGCAGCCCCAACCAAGAGACCCAGTACTTC
CDR3: CASSPNQETQYF

J: TRBJ2-3
size: .
V: TRBV4-3
D: TRBD2
DNA: TGCGCCAGCAGCCAAGCTAGCGGGACTAGATCCTTAACGCAGTATTTT
CDR3: CASSQASGTRSLTQYF

J: TRBJ2-1
size: few
V: TRBV9
D: .
DNA: TGTGCCAGCAGCCCCCGGGGCCTCTACAATGAGCAGTTCTTC
CDR3: CASSPRGLYNEQFF

J: TRBJ1-1
size: .
V: TRBV21-1
D: .
DNA: TGTGCCAGCAGCAAAGGCGGCTGTAGGAACACTGAAGCTTTCTTT
CDR3: CASSKGGCRNTEAFF

J: TRBJ1-2
size: .
V: TRBV7-2
D: TRBD1
DNA: TGTGCCAGCAGCTTTCCAACAGGGGGCGAGCCCAACTATGGCTACACCTTC
CDR3: CASSFPTGGEPNYGYTF

J: TRBJ2-5
size: .
V: TRBV2
D: .
DNA: TGTGCCAGCAGCGGGGGCGGTTGGGAGACCCAGTACTTC
CDR3: CASSGGGWETQYF

J: TRBJ2-5
size: .
V: TRBV5-1
D: TRBD2
DNA: TGCGCCAGCAGCTTTTTAGGACTAGCGGGAGCCAACCCGGGGACCCAGTACTTC
CDR3: CASSFLGLAGANPGTQYF

J: TRBJ1-4
size: .
V: TRBV5-1
D: .
DNA: TGCGCCAGCAGCTTGGTGGGGGCAACTAATGAAAAACTGTTTTTT
CDR3: CASSLVGATNEKLFF

J: TRBJ2-3
size: .
V: TRBV18
D: TRBD2
DNA: TGTGCCAGCTCACCACAGACTAGCGGATACACAGATACGCAGTATTTT
CDR3: CASSPQTSGYTDTQYF

J: TRBJ1-3
size: .
V: TRBV4-3
D: .
DNA: TGCGCCAGCAGCCAAACTTACTCTGGAAACACCATATATTTT
CDR3: CASSQTYSGNTIYF

J: TRBJ2-5
size: .
V: TRBV5-3
D: .
DNA: TGTGCCAGAAGCACGTGCCCGGTGGGGGGCCGGGAGACCCAGTACTTC
CDR3: CARSTCPVGGRETQYF

J: TRBJ2-7
size: .
V: TRBV6-1
D: TRBD2
DNA: TGTGCCAGCAGTGCCCTAGGGGAGGGTGAGCAGTACTTC
CDR3: CASSALGEGEQYF

J: TRBJ1-2
size: .
V: TRBV30
D: .
DNA: TGTGCCTGGAGCGCGGACTCCACTTATGGCTACACCTTC
CDR3: CAWSADSTYGYTF

J: TRBJ2-1
size: .
V: TRBV2
D: TRBD2
DNA: TGTGCCAGCAGCGGGACTAGCGGATACAATGAGCAGTTCTTC
CDR3: CASSGTSGYNEQFF

J: TRBJ1-6
size: .
V: TRBV11-2
D: .
DNA: TGTGCCAGCTCCTGGGGGGACACTAATTCACCCCTCCACTTT
CDR3: CASSWGDTNSPLHF

J: TRBJ2-7
size: .
V: TRBV7-6
D: .
DNA: TGTGCCAGCAGCTTAGCGGGGGCAAATATGAAATCCTACGAGCAGTACTTC
CDR3: CASSLAGANMKSYEQYF

J: TRBJ2-1
size: .
V: TRBV10-1
D: TRBD2
DNA: TGCGCCAGCAGTGAACAAGCGGGGGTATCTTACAATGAGCAGTTCTTC
CDR3: CASSEQAGVSYNEQFF

J: TRBJ2-2
size: .
V: TRBV7-2
D: TRBD2
DNA: TGTGCCAGCAGCTTTAGCGGGAGTATTTCTCCCGGGGAGCTGTTTTTT
CDR3: CASSFSGSISPGELFF

J: TRBJ2-1
size: .
V: TRBV6-1
D: .
DNA: TGTGCCAGCAGTGGTGTCTGGGACACCTACAACGACAATGAGCAGTTCTTC
CDR3: CASSGVWDTYNDNEQFF

J: TRBJ2-1
size: .
V: TRBV6-5
D: TRBD2
DNA: TGTGCCAGCTCTATTAGCGGGAGAAACAATGAGCAGTTCTTC
CDR3: CASSISGRNNEQFF

J: TRBJ2-7
size: few
V: TRBV7-9
D: .
DNA: TGTGCCAGCAGCTCGACACTCTTCGCGGAGTACTTC
CDR3: CASSSTLFAEYF

J: TRBJ2-3
size: .
V: TRBV5-6
D: .
DNA: TGTGCCAGCAGCCCCGACCCGGGCAGGTTATCCGCAGATACGCAGTATTTT
CDR3: CASSPDPGRLSADTQYF

J: TRBJ1-2
size: few
V: TRBV7-9
D: .
DNA: TGTGCCAGCAGCTTAGGGCCAGGGATAATTCATGGCTACACCTTC
CDR3: CASSLGPGIIHGYTF

J: TRBJ2-7
size: .
V: TRBV5-4
D: .
DNA: TGTGCCAGCAGCTTGGGCTTCGGGCTAACCTCGCCCTACGAGCAGTACTTC
CDR3: CASSLGFGLTSPYEQYF

J: TRBJ2-7
size: .
V: TRBV5-4
D: TRBD1
DNA: TGTGCCAGCAGCCGGGACAGGGGGTACTACGAGCAGTACTTC
CDR3: CASSRDRGYYEQYF

J: TRBJ2-7
size: .
V: TRBV5-1
D: .
DNA: TGCGCCAGCAGCCTGTTAGGGTTAGGGTCTTCCTACGAGCAGTACTTC
CDR3: CASSLLGLGSSYEQYF

J: TRBJ2-2
size: .
V: TRBV14
D: .
DNA: TGTGCCAGCAGCCCGCATCGGGTTTTAGGTGCCGGGGAGCTGTTTTTT
CDR3: CASSPHRVLGAGELFF

J: TRBJ2-1
size: .
V: TRBV5-1
D: .
DNA: TGCGCCAGCAGCTTCATATTTGGGTCCTACAATGAGCAGTTCTTC
CDR3: CASSFIFGSYNEQFF

J: TRBJ1-1
size: .
V: TRBV2
D: .
DNA: TGTGCCAGCAGGAACCCATGGGACCATAAAGAGAACACTGAAGCTTTCTTT
CDR3: CASRNPWDHKENTEAFF

J: TRBJ1-4
size: .
V: TRBV6-1
D: .
DNA: TGTGCCAGCAGTGAACAGGAAGAAAAACTGTTTTTT
CDR3: CASSEQEEKLFF

J: TRBJ2-1
size: .
V: TRBV7-6
D: .
DNA: TGTGCCAGCAGCTTAGTCTCACCGGGAGCTGCCAATGAGCAGTTCTTC
CDR3: CASSLVSPGAANEQFF